The sequence of this T cell receptor beta chain was determined in a study of CD8+ T cells in alopecia areata. Stated treatment: oral pan-JAK inhibitor, 5-10 mg twice daily. Findings and caveats of the study: Sharing of TCRs across patients appeared less clear than in mice, possibly for HLA-related reasons.

Germline CDR1 SEHNR, CDR2 FQNEAQ (reference sequence). The CDR3 runs to 13 residues. Between the trimmed V and J ends, which lost 7 bases and 0 bases, there was a span of 6 bases. This clone was seen ten or more times. Its antigen remains unknown. Other DNA sequences within the sample encode an identical CDR3. Sequencing templates came from extracted RNA that was reverse transcribed into cDNA. Only in-frame clones appear in the TCRdb table, and some are missing; sequencing was by immunoSEQ multiplex PCR. Here the sample spans over 70,000 clones, around 65% being singletons. The chain uses TRBV7-9 and TRBJ2-2; no definite D call. Sequencing used CD8+ T cells sorted from blood, obtained at week 24, from a patient treated with tofacitinib. The sequence came from a human donor with alopecia areata. The CDR3 region is CASTETNTGELFF. Written as DNA, the CDR3 is TGTGCCAGCACAGAGACGAACACCGGGGAGCTGTTTTTT.